This passage covers 26 T cell receptor beta chains from one sample sequenced in a study of blood T cell repertoires in COVID-19. Produced via immunoSEQ multiplex PCR; TCRdb's table is partial and in-frame only. This table holds 300,000 or so clones, just over 85% found once. The specimen sequenced was PBMCs or T cells enriched from blood (not recorded which). Source of these receptors: a woman in her forties with acute COVID-19.

The gene calls are TRBV4-1 and TRBJ2-3; no firm D call. V was shortened by 0 bases and J by 3 bases, with 4 bases between the two germline ends. This CDR3 spans 13 amino acids. Germline CDR1 MGHRA, CDR2 YSYEKL. CDR3 sequence: CASSQEQTDTQYF. In DNA, the CDR3 is TGCGCCAGCAGCCAAGAGCAGACAGATACGCAGTATTTT.

The chain is built from TRBV25-1 and TRBJ2-1, with D possibly being TRBD2 (5 bases). Trimming removed 8 bases at V and 7 bases at J, with 21 bases between. This CDR3 region has 15 residues. Germline-derived CDR1 and CDR2 are MGHDK and SYGVNS. CDR3 coding DNA: TGTGCCAGCCACTTGGGATGGGGTCCGGGGAATGAGCAGTTCTTC. Its translation is CASHLGWGPGNEQFF.

This sequence joins TRBV6-1 and TRBJ2-7, with 9 bases fitting TRBD1. CDR3 length equals 16 residues. Germline CDR1 reads MNHNS; CDR2 reads SASEGT. J lost 4 bases, V lost 2 bases, and 9 bases had no gene match. CDR3 nucleotides: TGTGCCAGCAGTGAACTTGGGACAGGGATTCGTTACGAGCAGTACTTC. Amino acid sequence: CASSELGTGIRYEQYF.

Comment on this clone: Other DNA sequences in the sample encode the same CDR3. The chain couples TRBV18 to TRBJ1-2; D is ambiguous. Germline CDR1 and CDR2: KGHSH and LQKENI. Trimming shortened V by 3 bases and J by 3 bases, and 8 bases separated the two germline ends. CDR3 length: 13 amino acids. CDR3 sequence reads: CASSPEVDYGYTF. In DNA, the CDR3 is TGTGCCAGCTCACCTGAGGTGGACTATGGCTACACCTTC. Using reference TRBV18 and TRBJ1-2 for the parts outside the CDR3, the full variable domain is NAGVMQNPRHLVRRRGQEARLRCSPMKGHSHVYWYRQLPEEGLKFMVYLQKENIIDESGMPKERFSAEFPKEGPSILRIQQVVRGDSAAYFCASSPEVDYGYTFGSGTRLTVV.

This chain joins TRBV7-2 and TRBJ1-1; D is possibly TRBD1 (5 bases). V was pared by 7 bases and J by 4 bases, with 10 bases between. Germline CDR1 SGHTA, CDR2 FQGNSA. CDR3 size: 12 residues. The CDR3 sequence is CASNRGVTEAFF. The DNA for the CDR3 is TGTGCCAGCAACCGGGGGGTCACTGAAGCTTTCTTT. Supplemented by reference TRBV7-2 and TRBJ1-1, the full variable domain reads GAGVSQSPSNKVTEKGKDVELRCDPISGHTALYWYRQSLGQGLEFLIYFQGNSAPDKSGLPSDRFSAERTGGSVSTLTIQRTQQEDSAVYLCASNRGVTEAFFGQGTRLTVV.

The rearrangement joins TRBV7-8 to TRBJ1-6; TRBD1 agrees at 8 bases. Germline values: CDR1 SGHVS, CDR2 FQNEAQ. The V segment lost 6 bases and the J segment 4 bases; nucleotides outside the gene matches: 8. The CDR3 covers 16 residues. The CDR3: CASRNMRQGYNSPLHF. The CDR3 DNA reads as TGTGCCAGCAGGAACATGAGACAGGGGTATAATTCACCCCTCCACTTT.

The chain carries TRBV7-2 and TRBJ1-1, with D unclear. The V gene lost 1 base and the J gene lost 0 bases, with 12 bases spanning the gap. The length of the CDR3 is 16 residues. CDR1 and CDR2 (germline): SGHTA, FQGNSA. The CDR3, as DNA: TGTGCCAGCAGCTTAGGGGCAGCCAACATGAACACTGAAGCTTTCTTT. It codes for CASSLGAANMNTEAFF. The entire variable domain, with the rest obtained from reference TRBV7-2 and TRBJ1-1, is as follows: GAGVSQSPSNKVTEKGKDVELRCDPISGHTALYWYRQSLGQGLEFLIYFQGNSAPDKSGLPSDRFSAERTGGSVSTLTIQRTQQEDSAVYLCASSLGAANMNTEAFFGQGTRLTVV.

The CDR3 is CASSLAREVYNEQFF. The CDR3 DNA sequence: TGTGCCAGCAGCTTAGCCAGGGAAGTCTACAATGAGCAGTTCTTC. The J gene is TRBJ2-1, the V gene TRBV7-2; a weak D match, TRBD1 (5 bases). Trimming took off 0 bases at V and 3 bases at J, with 9 bases between the two ends. This CDR3 contains 15 residues. Germline CDR1 and CDR2: SGHTA and FQGNSA.

This clone was detected only once. The V gene is TRBV19, the J gene TRBJ1-1; TRBD1 aligns across 9 bases. V lost 5 bases and J lost 4; bases outside the gene matches: 14. This CDR3 is 17 amino acids long. Per the germline V gene, CDR1 is LNHDA and CDR2 is SQIVND (reference sequence). In nucleotides, the CDR3 is TGTGCCAGTAGTCTCGGGACAGGGTCTATTTATAGCACTGAAGCTTTCTTT. Translated, it gives CASSLGTGSIYSTEAFF.

This rearrangement joins TRBV11-2 to TRBJ2-5; D is possibly TRBD1 (5 bases). V shed 5 bases and J shed 5 bases, with 15 bases lying between them. From germline, CDR1 is SGHAT and CDR2 FQNNGV. The CDR3 consists of 14 residues. The CDR3 region has the DNA TGTGCCAGCAGCCTCGGACACGGTGGGGAGACCCAGTACTTC. Translating it yields CASSLGHGGETQYF.

The chain recombines TRBV7-8 with TRBJ2-4, with no clear D. Germline V gene sequence: CDR1 SGHVS, CDR2 FQNEAQ. V gave up 0 bases and J gave up 2 bases, with 14 bases separating them. CDR3 length equals 17 residues. The CDR3 DNA is TGTGCCAGCAGCTTAGCAGGCGGATCACTGTCCAAAAACATTCAGTACTTC. Its translation is CASSLAGGSLSKNIQYF. Full variable domain (outside the CDR3, taken from reference TRBV7-8 and TRBJ2-4): GAGVSQSPRYKVAKRGQDVALRCDPISGHVSLFWYQQALGQGPEFLTYFQNEAQLDKSGLPSDRFFAERPEGSVSTLKIQRTQQEDSAVYLCASSLAGGSLSKNIQYFGAGTRLSVL.

The gene calls are TRBV6-5 and TRBJ2-7; 8 nucleotides align to TRBD2. Germline trimming cut 10 bases from V and 1 base from J; bases unmatched to any gene: 9. This CDR3 spans 14 amino acids. The germline gives CDR1 MNHEY, CDR2 SVGAGI. This chain's CDR3 is CANSLTSGSYEQYF. CDR3 bases: TGTGCCAACTCCCTAACTAGCGGTTCCTACGAGCAGTACTTC.

The CDR3 DNA reads TGTGCCAGCAGTTTCTACGGGGGGGCGCGCACCGGGGAGCTGTTTTTT. It encodes CASSFYGGARTGELFF. V and J are TRBV28 and TRBJ2-2; the match to TRBD2 covers 8 bases. Germline V gene lookup returns CDR1 MDHEN and CDR2 SYDVKM. The CDR3 totals 16 residues. After removal of 3 bases from V and 4 bases from J, the junction contained 7 bases not matched to a gene.

The rearrangement joins TRBV28 to TRBJ1-1; a weak D match, TRBD1 (5 bases). Germline V CDR1 and CDR2: MDHEN, SYDVKM. V dropped 7 bases and J dropped 3 bases, with 15 bases sitting between them. This CDR3 spans 14 amino acids. CDR3 sequence reads: CASTQQGWYTEAFF. The CDR3 DNA is TGTGCCAGCACCCAGCAGGGTTGGTACACTGAAGCTTTCTTT.

The chain combines TRBV4-1 with TRBJ1-4, with 7 positions matching TRBD1. This CDR3 contains 16 residues. Germline V gene lookup returns CDR1 MGHRA and CDR2 YSYEKL. V shed 2 bases, J shed 0 bases, and the junction held 3 bases outside the gene matches. The CDR3 region is CASSQIGGSTNEKLFF. CDR3 nucleotide sequence: TGCGCCAGCAGCCAAATAGGGGGCTCAACTAATGAAAAACTGTTTTTT.

The chain has TRBV18 and TRBJ1-5; D gene unclear. The CDR3 runs 15 residues. Germline V gene lookup returns CDR1 KGHSH and CDR2 LQKENI. V was trimmed by 5 bases and J by 5 bases, leaving 16 bases between them. The CDR3, as DNA: TGTGCCAGCTCATCGGGATCTCAGGTCCATCAGCCCCAGCATTTT. Translation: CASSSGSQVHQPQHF.

This chain links TRBV7-9 with TRBJ1-1, with D unresolved. The V gene's germline CDR1 is SEHNR and CDR2 FQNEAQ (reference sequence). The V end lost 5 bases, the J end lost 0 bases, and 4 bases lay between the germline ends. The CDR3 spans 12 residues. The CDR3 loop is CASSPLNTEAFF. The CDR3 DNA reads as TGTGCCAGCAGCCCGTTGAACACTGAAGCTTTCTTT.

CDR3 residues: CASKNTGTVEAFF. In DNA, the CDR3 is TGTGCCAGTAAAAACACAGGGACGGTTGAAGCTTTCTTT. The chain is built from TRBV19 and TRBJ1-1; tentative D call: TRBD1 (6 bases). V was pared by 7 bases and J by 7 bases, with 16 bases between. Germline CDR1 reads LNHDA; CDR2 reads SQIVND (reference sequence). There are 13 residues in the CDR3.

The J gene is TRBJ2-5, the V gene TRBV23-1; 7 nucleotides line up with TRBD1. TRBV23-1 is flagged as an ORF with uncertain function. Trimming removed 8 bases from V and 5 bases from J; junction bases left unmatched: 8. This CDR3 is 13 amino acids long. CDR3 nucleotide sequence: TGCGCCAGCGGACATGGGACAGCGGAGACCCAGTACTTC. Protein sequence: CASGHGTAETQYF.

This clone was seen a handful of times. The chain links TRBV5-1 to TRBJ1-5; D gene unclear. Germline V gene data show CDR1 as SGHRS and CDR2 as YFSETQ. V was cut by 0 bases and J by 9 bases, with 13 bases left in between. CDR3 length: 14 amino acids. As DNA, the CDR3 is TGCGCCAGCAGCTTGGGGCAGGAGGGCACGCCCCAGCATTTT. Translation: CASSLGQEGTPQHF.

As DNA, the CDR3 is TGCGCCAGCAGCCAAGACTTCAAGGGGGGGAGGGCCAGCAATGAGCAGTTCTTC. Protein sequence: CASSQDFKGGRASNEQFF. The V call is TRBV4-3, the J call TRBJ2-1, with D perhaps matching TRBD2 (7 bases). The V and J ends lost 0 bases and 6 bases respectively, with 21 bases between them. This CDR3 is built from 18 residues. CDR1 and CDR2 (germline): LGHNA, YSLEER.

The chain is built from TRBV7-9 and TRBJ1-3; D gene unclear. CDR3 size: 14 residues. Germline V CDR1 and CDR2: SEHNR, FQNEAQ (reference sequence). Between the trimmed V and J ends, which lost 8 bases and 0 bases, there was a span of 11 bases. The DNA for the CDR3 is TGTGCCAGCGGCGCCGGGAGCTCTGGAAACACCATATATTTT. The encoded protein is CASGAGSSGNTIYF.

The chain combines TRBV15 with TRBJ1-1; no reliable D call. V was shortened by 4 bases and J by 5 bases, with 17 bases between the two germline ends. The CDR3 length is 15 residues. Germline lookup yields CDR1 LNHNV and CDR2 YYDKDF (reference sequence). The CDR3 loop reads CATSTRGLDWTEAFF. The CDR3, as DNA: TGTGCCACCAGCACTCGGGGTTTGGACTGGACTGAAGCTTTCTTT.

The chain combines TRBV28 with TRBJ2-7, with 7 bases aligning to TRBD1. CDR3 size: 14 residues. Trimming took 5 bases from V and 1 from J; bases not matched to a gene: 5. The V gene's germline CDR1 is MDHEN and CDR2 SYDVKM. The CDR3 nucleotides read TGTGCCAGCAGTCTACTGACAGGGTCCTACGAGCAGTACTTC. Translating gives CASSLLTGSYEQYF.

The chain is built from TRBV5-1 and TRBJ2-7; D might be TRBD2 (6 bases). CDR1 SGHRS and CDR2 YFSETQ come from the germline V gene. V was pared by 0 bases and J by 7 bases, with 17 bases between. CDR3 size: 15 residues. The CDR3 here is CASSLEGQRAGEQYF. CDR3 DNA: TGCGCCAGCAGCTTGGAGGGGCAGCGGGCGGGAGAGCAGTACTTC.

The chain employs TRBV3-1 (or the pseudogene TRBV3-2) and TRBJ1-5; D not resolved. Germline CDR1 LGHDT, CDR2 YNNKEL (reference sequence). The CDR3 is made up of 16 amino acids. Trimming removed 4 bases from V and 4 bases from J, with 17 bases in between. CDR3 nucleotides: TGTGCCAGCAGCCCAGTCTCGGGAGTACGGAATCAGCCCCAGCATTTT. It translates to CASSPVSGVRNQPQHF.